This paragraph reports one T cell receptor beta chain. Its cognate antigen has yet to be identified. No clone much larger than this one lies a single base away; base qualities are absent. V drops 0 bases and J drops 0 bases, leaving 27 bases in between. From the germline V gene, CDR1 is MDHEN and CDR2 is SYDVKM. From the cysteine through the phenylalanine, the CDR3 covers 22 amino acids. CDR3 DNA is the only sequence kept; it has 66 bases, read in frame from the first base. One collaborating source in Seattle enrolled patients during active infection and followed them longitudinally through the course of disease. Each collaborating institution followed its own protocols to collect whole blood in K2EDTA tubes. For TCRbeta analysis, collaborators shipped samples in one of three forms: frozen whole blood, isolated PBMCs, or DNA extracted from either of those sample types. This record belongs to a study of blood T cell repertoires in COVID-19 (TCRdb year 2020). Background on the whole study: Samples covering the acute and convalescent phases of COVID-19 were provided by collaborators in the United States, Italy and Spain. The material from the prospective study consisted of cDNA or gDNA derived from T cells, B-cell-depleted T cells, or PBMCs. The dataset comprised deeply sampled blood TCRbeta repertoires from subjects exposed to, actively infected with, or recovered from COVID-19. The repertoires were released in a freely available public database meant as a resource for research on the immune response to SARS-CoV-2. The samples were drawn from two sources: the first 160 participants of the ongoing ImmuneRACE study, and 1,200 or so subjects contributed by 6 global collaborators. The sample metadata nearly always contained a de-identified subject ID, COVID-19 status, age in years and sex. Where available, HLA class I and class II types were obtained from metadata supplied by the sample provider rather than from assay-based typing. On the study overall, not on this receptor specifically: How much clinical and demographic metadata was included differed by source and by participant, and the metadata was provided uncurated.

TCRbeta CDR3 regions were amplified from genomic DNA using the immunoSEQ Assay, a bias-controlled multiplex PCR. The published analysis was carried out like this. Nucleated cell counts per sample were estimated from amplification of reference gene primers within the assay. To quantify the absolute abundance of each unique TCRbeta CDR3 rearrangement, sequence reads were collapsed and filtered. Productive Simpson clonality was computed per sample as the square root of Simpson's diversity index over productive rearrangements. TCRdb re-hosts the immuneACCESS table, in-frame sequences only. Its copies lack some clones; in the studies checked, an unresolved V gene accounts for under half of them, and the cause for the rest is not known. Clonal size and the V and J genes are those of that table, whereas D and trimming came from the DNA. For this sample there are nearly 250,000 clones; about 84% appear just once. The top ten clones comprise approximately 6.2% of the sample.

This clonotype was obtained from a woman older than 75 with COVID-19, enrolled during active disease. The sequencing sample was made of peripheral blood. Recombination joined TRBV28 with TRBJ2-1; the D gene is possibly TRBD2, with 6 bases matching. Here is the DNA: TGTGCCAGCAGTTTATGGTTTCTAGCGACTGTTTCAACCTCGAGCTCCTACAATGAGCAGTTCTTC. It is translated as CASSLWFLATVSTSSSYNEQFF.